This T cell receptor beta chain was sequenced in a study of blood T cell repertoires in COVID-19. Study information: From T cells, B-cell-depleted T cells, or PBMCs came the material, which was cDNA or gDNA.

Method: immunoSEQ multiplex PCR; TCRdb's copy keeps in-frame clones and lacks some. The table has about 30,000 clones, roughly 82% seen once. Germline V gene sequence: CDR1 SGHAT, CDR2 FQNNGV. The CDR3 has 13 amino acids. Trimming removed 5 bases at V and 0 bases at J, with 6 bases between. This clone appeared once. The chain combines TRBV11-2 with TRBJ2-3; no firm D call. This sequence was found in a human donor in a cohort sampled during active COVID-19. The sample was peripheral blood. The CDR3 spells CASSLTSTDTQYF. In nucleotides, the CDR3 is TGTGCCAGCAGCCTGACTAGCACAGATACGCAGTATTTT.